These T cell receptor gamma chains were read from a single sample in a study of in vitro expanded adult blood gammadelta T cells. TCRdb used CATT to re-call clones from the 5' RACE reads. The table shows more than 150 gamma-chain clones, with 25% occurring only once. Antigens for these TCRs are unknown. The material was gamma-delta T cells from peripheral blood expanded in culture, obtained from an in vitro culture stimulated with HMBPP. These receptors were taken from an adult in good health. The CDR3 runs from the conserved cysteine through the conserved F or W.

j_call | cdr3_length | v_call | cdr3_aa
TRGJP | 16 | TRGV9 | CALWEDQELGKKIKVF
TRGJP | 15 | TRGV9 | CALWSQGLGKKIKVF
TRGJ1/TRGJ2 | 9 | TRGV4 | CATWDRKLF
TRGJ1/TRGJ2 | 11 | TRGV9 | CALWEVREKLF
TRGJP | 18 | TRGV9 | CALWESQEYELGKKIKVF
TRGJP | 16 | TRGV9 | CALWEAQELGKKIKVF
TRGJ1/TRGJ2 | 9 | TRGV2 | CATWLMKLF
TRGJP | 16 | TRGV9 | CALWEVEELGKKIKVF
TRGJP | 16 | TRGV9 | CALWEVTELGKKIKVF
TRGJP | 17 | TRGV9 | CALWEVWGELGKKIKVF
TRGJP | 14 | TRGV9 | CASWVTLGKKIKVF
TRGJP | 15 | TRGV9 | CALWEQELGKKIKVF
TRGJP | 17 | TRGV9 | CALWEVPEELGKKIKVF
TRGJP1 | 14 | TRGV9 | CALWINTTGWFKIF
TRGJP | 16 | TRGV9 | CALWEVLELGKKIKVF
TRGJP | 16 | TRGV9 | CALWEPQELGKKIKVF
TRGJP | 17 | TRGV9 | CALWEVHQELGKKIKVF
TRGJP2 | 18 | TRGV10 | CAAWDLLPGDSSDWIKTF
TRGJ1/TRGJ2 | 11 | TRGV10 | CAASVYYKKLF
TRGJP | 16 | TRGV9 | CALWEVRELGKKIKVF
TRGJP | 16 | TRGV9 | CALWEVKELGKKIKVF
TRGJP | 16 | TRGV9 | CALWEVRELGKKIKVF
TRGJP | 18 | TRGV9 | CALWEQTSQELGKKIKVF
TRGJ1/TRGJ2 | 10 | TRGV5 | CATWDLKKLF
TRGJP | 17 | TRGV9 | CALWDSPGALGKKIKVF
TRGJP | 16 | TRGV9 | CALWEVQELGKKIKVF
TRGJP | 16 | TRGV9 | CALWEVPGLGKKIKVF
TRGJP | 18 | TRGV9 | CALWEVQFGELGKKIKVF
TRGJP | 18 | TRGV9 | CALWEVLIEELGKKIKVF
TRGJP | 16 | TRGV9 | CALWEVHVLGKKIKVF